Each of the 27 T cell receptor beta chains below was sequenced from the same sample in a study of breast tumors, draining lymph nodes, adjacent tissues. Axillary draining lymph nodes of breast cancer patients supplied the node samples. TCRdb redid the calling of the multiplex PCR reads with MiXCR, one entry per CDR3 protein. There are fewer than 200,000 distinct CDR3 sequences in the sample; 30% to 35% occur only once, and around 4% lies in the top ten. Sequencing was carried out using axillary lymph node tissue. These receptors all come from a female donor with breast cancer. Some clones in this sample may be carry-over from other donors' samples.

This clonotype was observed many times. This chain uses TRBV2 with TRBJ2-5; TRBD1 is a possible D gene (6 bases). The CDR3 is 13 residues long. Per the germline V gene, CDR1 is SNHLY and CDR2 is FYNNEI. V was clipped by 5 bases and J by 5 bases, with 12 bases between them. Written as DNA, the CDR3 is TGTGCCAGCAGTTCACAGGGAGAGGAGACCCAGTACTTC. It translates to CASSSQGEETQYF.

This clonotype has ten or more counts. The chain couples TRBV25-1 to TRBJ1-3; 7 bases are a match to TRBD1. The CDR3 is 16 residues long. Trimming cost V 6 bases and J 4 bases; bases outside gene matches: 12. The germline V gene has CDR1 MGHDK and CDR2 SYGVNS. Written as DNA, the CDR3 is TGTGCCAGCAGAGGGCCTTTGTCAGGGGGAGGAAACACCATATATTTT. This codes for CASRGPLSGGGNTIYF. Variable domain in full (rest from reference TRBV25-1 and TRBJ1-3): EADIYQTPRYLVIGTGKKITLECSQTMGHDKMYWYQQDPGMELHLIHYSYGVNSTEKGDLSSESTVSRIRTEHFPLTLESARPSHTSQYLCASRGPLSGGGNTIYFGEGSWLTVV.

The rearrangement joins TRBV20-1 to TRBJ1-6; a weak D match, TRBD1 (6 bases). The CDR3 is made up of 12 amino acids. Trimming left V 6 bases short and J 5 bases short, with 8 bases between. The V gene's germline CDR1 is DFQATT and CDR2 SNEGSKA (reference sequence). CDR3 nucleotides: TGCAGTGCCTGGGACAATAATTCACCCCTCCACTTT. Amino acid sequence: CSAWDNNSPLHF.

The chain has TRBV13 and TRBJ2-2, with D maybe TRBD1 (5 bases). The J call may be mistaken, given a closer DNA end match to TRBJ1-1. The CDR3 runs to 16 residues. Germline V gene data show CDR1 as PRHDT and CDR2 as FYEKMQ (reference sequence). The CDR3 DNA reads TGTGCCAGCAGCCCAGGGTGGTGGGGGATGAACACTGAAGCTTTCTTT. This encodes CASSPGWWGMNTEAFF.

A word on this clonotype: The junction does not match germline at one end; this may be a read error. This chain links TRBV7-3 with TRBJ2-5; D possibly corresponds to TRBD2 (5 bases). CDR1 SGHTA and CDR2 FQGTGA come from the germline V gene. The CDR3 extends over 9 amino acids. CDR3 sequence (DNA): TGTGCCAGCAGCTTAACGGCGGGCTTC. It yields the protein CASSLTAGF. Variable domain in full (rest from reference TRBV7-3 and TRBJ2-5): GAGVSQTPSNKVTEKGKYVELRCDPISGHTALYWYRQSLGQGPEFLIYFQGTGAADDSGLPNDRFFAVRPEGSVSTLKIQRTERGDSAVYLCASSLTAGFGPGTRLLVL.

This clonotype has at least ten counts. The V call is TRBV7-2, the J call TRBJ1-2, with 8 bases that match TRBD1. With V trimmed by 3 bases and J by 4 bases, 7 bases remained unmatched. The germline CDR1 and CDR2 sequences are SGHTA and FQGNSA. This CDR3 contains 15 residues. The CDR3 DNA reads TGTGCCAGCAGCTTCCAGGGGGCGATCTCCTATGGCTACACCTTC. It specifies CASSFQGAISYGYTF.

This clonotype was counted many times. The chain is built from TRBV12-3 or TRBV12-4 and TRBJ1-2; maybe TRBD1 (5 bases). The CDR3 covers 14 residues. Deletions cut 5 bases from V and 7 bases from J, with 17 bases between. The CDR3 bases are TGTGCCAGCAGTCGCAGGGTGGGAGTAGTTGGCTACACCTTC. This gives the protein CASSRRVGVVGYTF.

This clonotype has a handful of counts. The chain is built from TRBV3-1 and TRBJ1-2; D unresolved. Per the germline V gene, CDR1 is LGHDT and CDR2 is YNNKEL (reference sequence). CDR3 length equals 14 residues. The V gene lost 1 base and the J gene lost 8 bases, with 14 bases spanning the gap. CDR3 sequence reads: CASSQVSGFGGYTF. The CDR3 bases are TGTGCCAGCAGCCAAGTATCTGGGTTTGGAGGCTACACCTTC.

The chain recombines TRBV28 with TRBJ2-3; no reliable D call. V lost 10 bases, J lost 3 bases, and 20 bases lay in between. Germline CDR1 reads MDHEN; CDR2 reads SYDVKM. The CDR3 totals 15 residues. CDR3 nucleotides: TGTGCCACCTCCCCCCCCGGCGTATTGACAGATACGCAGTATTTT. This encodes CATSPPGVLTDTQYF.

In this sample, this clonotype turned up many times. This CDR3 reads CASSEGGSYGYTF. The CDR3 nucleotides are TGCGCCAGCAGTGAAGGGGGCTCCTATGGCTACACCTTC. This chain links TRBV10-2 with TRBJ1-2; 7 bases are a match to TRBD1. The trim removed 3 bases at V and 4 bases at J, leaving 2 bases unmatched. CDR1 WSHSY and CDR2 SAAADI come from the germline V gene. The CDR3 has 13 amino acids.

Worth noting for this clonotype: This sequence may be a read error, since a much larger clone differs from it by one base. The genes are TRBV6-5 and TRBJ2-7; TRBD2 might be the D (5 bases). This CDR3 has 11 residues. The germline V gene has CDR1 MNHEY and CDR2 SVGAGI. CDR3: CVSTGSYEQYF. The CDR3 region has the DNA TGTGTCAGCACGGGATCCTACGAGCAGTACTTC.

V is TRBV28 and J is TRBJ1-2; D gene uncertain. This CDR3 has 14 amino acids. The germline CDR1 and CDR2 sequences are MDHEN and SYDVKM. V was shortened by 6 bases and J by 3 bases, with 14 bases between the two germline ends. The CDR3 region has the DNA TGTGCCAGCAGCCATAACACAGCTTACTATGGCTACACCTTC. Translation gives CASSHNTAYYGYTF.

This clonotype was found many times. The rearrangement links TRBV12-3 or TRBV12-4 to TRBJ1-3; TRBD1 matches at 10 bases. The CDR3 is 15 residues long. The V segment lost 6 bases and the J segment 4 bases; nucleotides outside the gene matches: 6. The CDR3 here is CASSPDRGLGNTIYF. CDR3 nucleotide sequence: TGTGCCAGCAGCCCCGACAGGGGGCTAGGAAACACCATATATTTT.

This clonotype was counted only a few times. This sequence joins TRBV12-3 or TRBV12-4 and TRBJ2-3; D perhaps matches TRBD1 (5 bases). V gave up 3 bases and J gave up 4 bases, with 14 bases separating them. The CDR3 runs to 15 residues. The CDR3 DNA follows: TGTGCCAGCAGTTTTAGGGGCAGACTCCCAGATACGCAGTATTTT. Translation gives CASSFRGRLPDTQYF.

The CDR3 DNA sequence: TGCAGTGCTCAGGAACCGAACACCGGGGAGCTGTATTTT. Amino acids: CSAQEPNTGELYF. V is TRBV20-1 and J is TRBJ2-3; tentatively, D is TRBD2 (5 bases). V dropped 5 bases and J dropped 14 bases, with 23 bases sitting between them. Per the germline V gene, CDR1 is DFQATT and CDR2 is SNEGSKA (reference sequence). This CDR3 has 13 residues.

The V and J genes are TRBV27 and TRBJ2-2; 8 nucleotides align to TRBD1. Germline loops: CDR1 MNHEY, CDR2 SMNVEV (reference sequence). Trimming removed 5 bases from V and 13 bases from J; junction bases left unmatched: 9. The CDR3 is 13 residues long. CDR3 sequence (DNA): TGTGCCAGCAGTGCTGGTCGGACAGGGATGCTGTTTTTT. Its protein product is CASSAGRTGMLFF.

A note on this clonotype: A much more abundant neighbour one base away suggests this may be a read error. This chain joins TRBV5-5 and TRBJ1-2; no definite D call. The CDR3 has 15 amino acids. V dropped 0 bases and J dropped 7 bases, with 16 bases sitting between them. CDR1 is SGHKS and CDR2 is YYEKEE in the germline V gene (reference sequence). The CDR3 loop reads CASSLVYPGGSGYTF. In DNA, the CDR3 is TGTGCCAGCAGCTTGGTGTACCCGGGCGGGAGTGGCTACACCTTC. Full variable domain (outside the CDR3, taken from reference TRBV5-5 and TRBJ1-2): DAGVTQSPTHLIKTRGQQVTLRCSPISGHKSVSWYQQVLGQGPQFIFQYYEKEERGRGNFPDRFSARQFPNYSSELNVNALLLGDSALYLCASSLVYPGGSGYTFGSGTRLTVV.

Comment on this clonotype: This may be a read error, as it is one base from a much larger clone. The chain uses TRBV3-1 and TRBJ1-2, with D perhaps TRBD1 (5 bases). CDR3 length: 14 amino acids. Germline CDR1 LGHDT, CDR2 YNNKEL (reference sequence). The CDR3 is CVSSQESGRYGYTF. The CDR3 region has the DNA TGTGTCAGCAGCCAAGAGTCAGGGCGCTATGGCTACACCTTC.

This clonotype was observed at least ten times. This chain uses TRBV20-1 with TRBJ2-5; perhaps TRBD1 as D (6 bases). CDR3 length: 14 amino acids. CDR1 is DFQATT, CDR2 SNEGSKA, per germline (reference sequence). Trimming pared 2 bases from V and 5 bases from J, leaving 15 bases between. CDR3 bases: TGCAGTGCTAGACAGGGGCTGGGGTCGGAGACCCAGTACTTC. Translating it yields CSARQGLGSETQYF.

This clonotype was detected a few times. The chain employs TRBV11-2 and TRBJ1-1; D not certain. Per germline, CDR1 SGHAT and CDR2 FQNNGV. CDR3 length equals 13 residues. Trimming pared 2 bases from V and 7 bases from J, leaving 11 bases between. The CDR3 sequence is CASSLIRVGEAFF. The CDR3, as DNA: TGTGCCAGCAGCTTAATACGGGTCGGTGAAGCTTTCTTT.

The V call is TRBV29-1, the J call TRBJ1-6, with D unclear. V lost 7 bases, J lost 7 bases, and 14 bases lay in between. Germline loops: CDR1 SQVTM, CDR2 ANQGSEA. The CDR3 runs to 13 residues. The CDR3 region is CSARGQLNSPLHF. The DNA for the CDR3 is TGCAGCGCCCGAGGGCAGCTCAATTCACCCCTCCACTTT.

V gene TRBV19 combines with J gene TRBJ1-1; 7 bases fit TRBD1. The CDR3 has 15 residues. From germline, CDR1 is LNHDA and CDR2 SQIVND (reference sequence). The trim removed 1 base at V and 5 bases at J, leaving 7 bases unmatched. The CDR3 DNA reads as TGTGCCAGTAGTATAGGTTTACAGGGGTTGACTGAAGCTTTCTTT. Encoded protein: CASSIGLQGLTEAFF.

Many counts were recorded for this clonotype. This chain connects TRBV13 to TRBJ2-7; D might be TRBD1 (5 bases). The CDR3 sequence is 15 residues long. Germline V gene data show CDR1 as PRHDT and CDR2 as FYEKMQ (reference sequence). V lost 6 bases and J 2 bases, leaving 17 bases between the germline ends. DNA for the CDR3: TGTGCCAGCAGGACAAGGGGCCAGACGGCCTACGAGCAGTACTTC. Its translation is CASRTRGQTAYEQYF. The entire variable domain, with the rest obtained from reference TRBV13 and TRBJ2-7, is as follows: AAGVIQSPRHLIKEKRETATLKCYPIPRHDTVYWYQQGPGQDPQFLISFYEKMQSDKGSIPDRFSAQQFSDYHSELNMSSLELGDSALYFCASRTRGQTAYEQYFGPGTRLTVT.

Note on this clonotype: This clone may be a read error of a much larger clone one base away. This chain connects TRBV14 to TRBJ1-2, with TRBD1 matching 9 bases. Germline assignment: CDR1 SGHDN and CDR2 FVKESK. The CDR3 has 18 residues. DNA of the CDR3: TGTGCCGGCAGCCACGGGACAGGGCAGAATCTGGGCGGCTATGGCTACACCTTC. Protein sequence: CAGSHGTGQNLGGYGYTF.

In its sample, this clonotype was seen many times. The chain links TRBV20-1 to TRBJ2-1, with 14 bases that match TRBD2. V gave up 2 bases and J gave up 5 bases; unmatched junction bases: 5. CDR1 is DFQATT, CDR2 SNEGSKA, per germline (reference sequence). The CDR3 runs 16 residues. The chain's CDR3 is CSARFPGLAGDNEQFF. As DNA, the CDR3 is TGCAGTGCTAGATTCCCGGGACTAGCGGGAGACAATGAGCAGTTCTTC.

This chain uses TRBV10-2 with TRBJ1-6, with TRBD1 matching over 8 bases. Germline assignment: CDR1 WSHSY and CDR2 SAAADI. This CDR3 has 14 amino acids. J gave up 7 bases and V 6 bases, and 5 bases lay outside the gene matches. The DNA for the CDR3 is TGCGCCAGCAGAGCGACAGGGGAGAATTCACCCCTCCACTTT. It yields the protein CASRATGENSPLHF.

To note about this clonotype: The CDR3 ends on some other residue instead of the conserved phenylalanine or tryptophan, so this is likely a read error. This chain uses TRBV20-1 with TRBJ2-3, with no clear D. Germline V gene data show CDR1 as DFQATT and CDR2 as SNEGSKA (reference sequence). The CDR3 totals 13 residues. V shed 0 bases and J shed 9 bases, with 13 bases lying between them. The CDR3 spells CSARDPIAVTQYS. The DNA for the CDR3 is TGCAGTGCTAGAGATCCCATTGCGGTCACGCAGTATTCT.